One and the same sample provided the 4 T cell receptor beta chains below, sequenced in a study of blood T cell repertoires in COVID-19. Generated by immunoSEQ multiplex PCR, the TCRdb table keeps only in-frame clones and is missing some. The profile shows 300,000 to 400,000 clones, approximately 88% of them singletons. The sequenced sample consisted of PBMCs or T cells enriched from blood (not recorded which). These receptors were obtained from a woman in her 30s with acute COVID-19.

This clone was seen once. This CDR3 is also generated by other DNA sequences in the sample. V gene TRBV7-2 combines with J gene TRBJ2-3; 9 bases agree with TRBD2. V was clipped by 0 bases and J by 1 base; unmatched bases: 2. The CDR3 consists of 16 residues. The V gene's germline CDR1 is SGHTA and CDR2 FQGNSA. The CDR3 DNA reads TGTGCCAGCAGCTTAGCGCGACTAGCGGGCACAGATACGCAGTATTTT. It yields the protein CASSLARLAGTDTQYF. The complete variable domain, with remaining parts taken from reference TRBV7-2 and TRBJ2-3, reads GAGVSQSPSNKVTEKGKDVELRCDPISGHTALYWYRQSLGQGLEFLIYFQGNSAPDKSGLPSDRFSAERTGGSVSTLTIQRTQQEDSAVYLCASSLARLAGTDTQYFGPGTRLTVL.

CDR3 sequence: CASSRPGQGATGELFF. The CDR3 bases are TGTGCCAGCAGCCGCCCGGGACAGGGGGCGACCGGGGAGCTGTTTTTT. This rearrangement joins TRBV11-3 to TRBJ2-2, with 12 positions matching TRBD1. Trimming removed 5 bases from V and 5 bases from J; junction bases left unmatched: 6. Germline CDR1 is SGHNT and CDR2 is YENEEA. The CDR3 is made up of 16 amino acids.

The chain links TRBV7-2 to TRBJ1-4, with TRBD1 matching 12 bases. The CDR3 has 16 residues. Germline CDR1 SGHTA, CDR2 FQGNSA. Trimming took 3 bases from V and 5 from J; bases not matched to a gene: 4. For the CDR3, the DNA is TGTGCCAGCAGCTTTTGGGACAGGGGGCCAAATGAAAAACTGTTTTTT. Translating it yields CASSFWDRGPNEKLFF. The full variable domain, completed using reference TRBV7-2 and TRBJ1-4, is GAGVSQSPSNKVTEKGKDVELRCDPISGHTALYWYRQSLGQGLEFLIYFQGNSAPDKSGLPSDRFSAERTGGSVSTLTIQRTQQEDSAVYLCASSFWDRGPNEKLFFGSGTQLSVL.

The chain carries TRBV7-9 and TRBJ1-2; no clear D gene. The germline gives CDR1 SEHNR, CDR2 FQNEAQ (reference sequence). This CDR3 has 13 residues. V was trimmed by 6 bases and J by 1 base, leaving 9 bases between them. In DNA form, the CDR3 reads TGTGCCAGCAGACACATAAATAACTATGGCTACACCTTC. It codes for CASRHINNYGYTF.